The 18 T cell receptor beta chains given below trace back to one sample, sequenced in a study of naive and memory T cell subsets. The beta constant-region primer was an equimolar mix of two oligonucleotides covering TRBC1 and TRBC2. TCRdb reanalysed the UMI-ligation and nested PCR reads using MiXCR and keeps one entry per CDR3 protein. This repertoire shows about 90,000 distinct CDR3 sequences, 6% to 7.5% found once; its top ten account for around 1.5%. The sample consisted of central memory CD4+ T cells from blood. These receptors all stem from a human donor in good health.

The chain has TRBV29-1 and TRBJ2-7, with D hard to call. CDR1 is SQVTM, CDR2 ANQGSEA, per germline. This CDR3 is built from 11 residues. V shed 1 base and J shed 12 bases, with 13 bases lying between them. CDR3: CSVEGEGLWYF. DNA of the CDR3: TGCAGCGTTGAAGGCGAAGGGCTCTGGTACTTC.

The chain employs TRBV7-2 and TRBJ2-1, with TRBD2 matching over 7 bases. Germline V gene sequence: CDR1 SGHTA, CDR2 FQGNSA. This CDR3 spans 16 amino acids. Trimming cost V 3 bases and J 0 bases; bases outside gene matches: 5. This chain's CDR3 is CASSFPGGPSYNEQFF. CDR3 coding DNA: TGTGCCAGCAGCTTCCCGGGAGGACCCTCCTACAATGAGCAGTTCTTC.

This clonotype was seen repeatedly, ten times or more. The chain couples TRBV12-3 or TRBV12-4 to TRBJ2-7; 11 nucleotides match TRBD1. CDR3 size: 15 residues. V lost 5 bases and J lost 5; bases outside the gene matches: 8. The CDR3 protein is CASSTDRGLFDEQYF. The CDR3 nucleotides read TGTGCCAGCAGTACGGACAGGGGGCTTTTTGACGAGCAGTACTTC.

This clonotype was recorded a few times. The chain uses TRBV20-1 and TRBJ2-3; D tentatively fits TRBD1 or TRBD2 (7 bases each). The CDR3 loop spans 18 amino acids. Between the trimmed V and J ends, which lost 5 bases and 0 bases, there was a span of 24 bases. Looked up from germline, CDR1 is DFQATT and CDR2 is SNEGSKA (reference sequence). Here the CDR3 reads CSAPVGGGGYSSTDTQYF. The CDR3 nucleotides are TGCAGTGCTCCGGTGGGAGGGGGCGGCTACTCTAGCACAGATACGCAGTATTTT.

The sample holds many counts of this clonotype. The chain uses TRBV6-2 or TRBV6-3 and TRBJ2-2; D gene uncertain. V gave up 6 bases and J gave up 4 bases, with 9 bases separating them. The CDR3 is 13 residues long. The germline V gene has CDR1 MNHEY and CDR2 SVGEGT. CDR3 in DNA: TGTGCCAGCAGACTCACAGCCACCGGGGAGCTGTTTTTT. Translating gives CASRLTATGELFF.

This clonotype was recorded a few times. This chain connects TRBV7-9 to TRBJ2-7; no clear D. The CDR3 spans 14 residues. CDR1 and CDR2 (germline): SEHNR, FQNEAQ (reference sequence). The V end was cut by 5 bases, the J end by 3 bases, with 14 bases between. CDR3 amino acids: CASSNIHGDYEQYF. The CDR3 DNA sequence: TGTGCCAGCAGCAACATTCATGGGGACTACGAGCAGTACTTC. The full variable domain, with the rest looked up from reference TRBV7-9 and TRBJ2-7, is DTGVSQNPRHKITKRGQNVTFRCDPISEHNRLYWYRQTLGQGPEFLTYFQNEAQLEKSRLLSDRFSAERPKGSFSTLEIQRTEQGDSAMYLCASSNIHGDYEQYFGPGTRLTVT.

CDR3 sequence reads: CASGLAGGRDTQYF. The CDR3 DNA reads as TGCGCCAGCGGATTAGCGGGAGGGCGGGATACGCAGTATTTT. This chain joins TRBV5-1 and TRBJ2-3; 11 nucleotides agree with TRBD2. V trimming: 7 bases; J trimming: 6 bases; junction bases outside the gene matches: 7. The CDR3 length is 14 residues. Per germline, CDR1 SGHRS and CDR2 YFSETQ.

The table lists this clonotype with many counts. J is TRBJ2-1 and V is TRBV7-2; TRBD2 matches at 7 bases. Trimming cost V 5 bases and J 0 bases; bases outside gene matches: 10. The CDR3 totals 17 residues. The germline gives CDR1 SGHTA, CDR2 FQGNSA. The CDR3 reads CASSPRGRESSYNEQFF. The CDR3 DNA sequence: TGTGCCAGCAGCCCCCGAGGGAGGGAGAGCTCCTACAATGAGCAGTTCTTC.

The sample holds a few counts of this clonotype. The V and J genes are TRBV4-1 and TRBJ2-1; TRBD2 matches 12 bases. The CDR3 extends over 19 amino acids. With 2 bases clipped from V and 1 base from J, the junction kept 9 bases outside the gene matches. Germline V CDR1 and CDR2: MGHRA, YSYEKL. CDR3 amino acids: CASSQNLAGGPSSYNEQFF. CDR3 DNA sequence: TGCGCCAGCAGCCAAAATCTAGCGGGGGGGCCGAGTTCCTACAATGAGCAGTTCTTC.

A few counts support this clonotype. This rearrangement joins TRBV27 to TRBJ2-2; 7 positions match TRBD1. V lost 5 bases to trimming and J lost 0 bases; unmatched junction nucleotides: 6. The germline V gene encodes CDR1 MNHEY and CDR2 SMNVEV (reference sequence). The CDR3 length is 16 residues. This CDR3 is CASSRYGTANTGELFF. DNA of the CDR3: TGTGCCAGCAGTCGTTACGGGACAGCGAACACCGGGGAGCTGTTTTTT.

The table lists this clonotype with many counts. This rearrangement joins TRBV6-1 to TRBJ1-5; 7 bases are a match to TRBD1. J lost 0 bases, V lost 5 bases, and 4 bases had no gene match. The germline gives CDR1 MNHNS, CDR2 SASEGT. The CDR3 length is 15 residues. The DNA for the CDR3 is TGTGCCAGCAGTCCTGGGACAGTTAGCAATCAGCCCCAGCATTTT. Translation gives CASSPGTVSNQPQHF.

This clonotype occurred many times. The V call is TRBV7-9, the J call TRBJ2-3; 10 nucleotides agree with TRBD2. Germline CDR1 is SEHNR and CDR2 is FQNEAQ (reference sequence). This CDR3 spans 16 amino acids. With V trimmed by 2 bases and J by 4 bases, 6 bases remained unmatched. CDR3 loop: CASSLLLAGESDTQYF. The CDR3 bases are TGTGCCAGCAGCTTACTGCTAGCGGGGGAATCAGATACGCAGTATTTT.

This clonotype was recorded at least ten times. CDR3 protein: CASSKRDSPATTYGYTF. The CDR3 DNA is TGTGCCAGCAGCAAAAGGGACAGTCCAGCAACTACATATGGCTACACCTTC. The rearrangement joins TRBV5-6 to TRBJ1-2; 7 bases map to TRBD1. Per germline, CDR1 SGHDT and CDR2 YYEEEE. This CDR3 is built from 17 residues. V was pared by 4 bases and J by 5 bases, with 17 bases of the junction left unmatched.

This clonotype was detected only a few times. This chain connects TRBV12-3 or TRBV12-4 to TRBJ2-4; TRBD2 matches 9 bases. The CDR3 covers 16 residues. After removal of 0 bases from V and 6 bases from J, the junction contained 6 bases not matched to a gene. The CDR3 spells CASSLARGGARNIQYF. The CDR3 nucleotides are TGTGCCAGCAGTTTAGCGCGCGGGGGGGCGAGAAACATTCAGTACTTC.

This clonotype showed up just a few times. The gene calls are TRBV28 and TRBJ1-4, with D tentatively TRBD1 (6 bases). The CDR3 consists of 15 residues. CDR1 and CDR2 from the germline V gene are MDHEN and SYDVKM. V lost 5 bases and J 4 bases, leaving 14 bases between the germline ends. CDR3 in DNA: TGTGCCAGCAGTGAGAGGACAGCTGGTAATGAAAAACTGTTTTTT. It specifies CASSERTAGNEKLFF.

The sample holds many counts of this clonotype. The chain uses TRBV20-1 and TRBJ1-5, with 10 positions matching TRBD1. The CDR3 sequence is 15 residues long. V was clipped by 3 bases and J by 7 bases; unmatched bases: 9. Germline CDR1 reads DFQATT; CDR2 reads SNEGSKA (reference sequence). The CDR3 reads CSASRGQGGRQPQHF. The CDR3 nucleotides read TGCAGTGCTAGTAGAGGACAGGGGGGAAGGCAGCCCCAGCATTTT.

There are a few counts of this clonotype. This sequence joins TRBV5-4 and TRBJ2-6; the match to TRBD1 covers 8 bases. Germline assignment: CDR1 SGHNT and CDR2 YYREEE (reference sequence). The CDR3 length is 16 residues. Losses at the gene ends were 5 bases for V and 4 bases for J; bases not matched to a gene: 8. CDR3 protein: CASRSQGASGANVLTF. In DNA form, the CDR3 reads TGTGCCAGCAGGTCTCAGGGGGCGTCCGGGGCCAACGTCCTGACTTTC.

The genes are TRBV14 and TRBJ2-6; D may be TRBD1 (6 bases). Trimming removed 4 bases from V and 4 bases from J, with 8 bases in between. CDR1 is SGHDN, CDR2 FVKESK, per germline. This CDR3 comprises 14 residues. The DNA of the CDR3 is TGTGCCAGCAGCCCCCAGGGGGGGGCCAACGTCCTGACTTTC. Translation: CASSPQGGANVLTF.